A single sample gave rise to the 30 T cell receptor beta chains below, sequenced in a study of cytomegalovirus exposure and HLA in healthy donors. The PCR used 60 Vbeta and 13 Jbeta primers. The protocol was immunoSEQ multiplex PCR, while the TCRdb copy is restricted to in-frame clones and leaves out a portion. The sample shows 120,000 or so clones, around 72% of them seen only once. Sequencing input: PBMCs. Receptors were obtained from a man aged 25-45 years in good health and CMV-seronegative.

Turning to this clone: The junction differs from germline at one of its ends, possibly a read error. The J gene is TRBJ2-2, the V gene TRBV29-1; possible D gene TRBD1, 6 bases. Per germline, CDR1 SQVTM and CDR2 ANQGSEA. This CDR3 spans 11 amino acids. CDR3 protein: CGGRSTGELFF. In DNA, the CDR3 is TGTGGGGGCAGATCCACCGGGGAGCTGTTTTTT.

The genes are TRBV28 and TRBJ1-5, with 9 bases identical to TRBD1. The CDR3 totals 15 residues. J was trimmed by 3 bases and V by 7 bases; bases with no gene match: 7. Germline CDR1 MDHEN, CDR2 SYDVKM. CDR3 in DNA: TGTGCCAGCAACGGGTGGGACAGGGTCAATCAGCCCCAGCATTTT. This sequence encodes CASNGWDRVNQPQHF. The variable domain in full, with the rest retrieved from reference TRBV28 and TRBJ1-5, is DVKVTQSSRYLVKRTGEKVFLECVQDMDHENMFWYRQDPGLGLRLIYFSYDVKMKEKGDIPEGYSVSREKKERFSLILESASTNQTSMYLCASNGWDRVNQPQHFGDGTRLSIL.

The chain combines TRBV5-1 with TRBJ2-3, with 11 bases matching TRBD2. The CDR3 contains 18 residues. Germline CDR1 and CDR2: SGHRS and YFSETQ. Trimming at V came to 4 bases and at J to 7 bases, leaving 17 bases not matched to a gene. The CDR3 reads CASSPEPRTSGGVNTQYF. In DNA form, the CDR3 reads TGCGCCAGCAGCCCCGAACCTAGAACTAGCGGGGGAGTGAATACGCAGTATTTT.

CDR3: CASSWNLGGGYEQYF. Written as DNA, the CDR3 is TGCGCCAGCAGCTGGAACCTCGGGGGAGGCTACGAGCAGTACTTC. The gene calls are TRBV4-3 and TRBJ2-7, with a tentative D call TRBD2 (6 bases). The CDR3 runs to 15 residues. Per the germline V gene, CDR1 is LGHNA and CDR2 is YSLEER. The V end was cut by 5 bases, the J end by 3 bases, with 17 bases between.

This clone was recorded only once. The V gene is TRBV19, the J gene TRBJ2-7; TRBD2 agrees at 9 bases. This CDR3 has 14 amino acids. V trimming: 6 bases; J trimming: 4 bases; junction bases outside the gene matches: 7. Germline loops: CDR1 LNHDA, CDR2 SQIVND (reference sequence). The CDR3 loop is CASSWSSGAYEQYF. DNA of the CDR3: TGTGCCAGTAGCTGGTCTAGCGGGGCGTACGAGCAGTACTTC.

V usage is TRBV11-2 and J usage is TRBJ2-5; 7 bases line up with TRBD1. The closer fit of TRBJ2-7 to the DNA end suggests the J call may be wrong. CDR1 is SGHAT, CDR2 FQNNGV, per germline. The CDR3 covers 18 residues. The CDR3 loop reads CASRPNRGATLKSYEQYF. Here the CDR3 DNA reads TGTGCCAGCAGACCGAACAGGGGCGCCACTTTAAAGTCCTACGAGCAGTACTTC.

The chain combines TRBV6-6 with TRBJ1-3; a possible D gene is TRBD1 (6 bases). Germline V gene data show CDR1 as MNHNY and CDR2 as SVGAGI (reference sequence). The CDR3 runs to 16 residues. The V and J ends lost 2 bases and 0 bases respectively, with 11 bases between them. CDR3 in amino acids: CASSYGQQPSGNTIYF. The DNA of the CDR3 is TGTGCCAGCAGTTACGGACAGCAGCCCTCTGGAAACACCATATATTTT.

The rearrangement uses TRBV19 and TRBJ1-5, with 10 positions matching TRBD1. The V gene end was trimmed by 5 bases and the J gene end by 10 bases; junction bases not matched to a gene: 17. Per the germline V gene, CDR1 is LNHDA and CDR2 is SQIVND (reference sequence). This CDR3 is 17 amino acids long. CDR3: CASSEFVFGQGDLPQHF. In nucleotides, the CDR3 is TGTGCCAGTAGTGAATTTGTGTTTGGACAGGGGGATCTTCCCCAGCATTTT.

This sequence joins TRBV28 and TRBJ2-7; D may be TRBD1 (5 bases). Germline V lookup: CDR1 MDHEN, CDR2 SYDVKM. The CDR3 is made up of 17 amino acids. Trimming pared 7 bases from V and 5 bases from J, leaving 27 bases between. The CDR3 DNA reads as TGTGCCAGCACTATCGGCTTTCGGACACTCGAGGAGAACGAGCAGTACTTC. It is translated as CASTIGFRTLEENEQYF.

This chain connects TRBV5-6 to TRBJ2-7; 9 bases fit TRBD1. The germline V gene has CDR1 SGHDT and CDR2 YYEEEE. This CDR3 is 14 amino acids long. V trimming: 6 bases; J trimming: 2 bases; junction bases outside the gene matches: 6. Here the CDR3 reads CASTVGDRAYEQYF. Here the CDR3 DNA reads TGTGCCAGCACTGTCGGGGACAGGGCCTACGAGCAGTACTTC.

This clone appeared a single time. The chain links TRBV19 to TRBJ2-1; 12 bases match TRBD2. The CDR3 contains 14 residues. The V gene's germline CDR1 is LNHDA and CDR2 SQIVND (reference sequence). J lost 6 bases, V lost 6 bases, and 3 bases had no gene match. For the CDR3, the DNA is TGTGCCAGTAGCGGACTAGCGGGGTCCAATGAGCAGTTCTTC. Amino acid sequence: CASSGLAGSNEQFF.

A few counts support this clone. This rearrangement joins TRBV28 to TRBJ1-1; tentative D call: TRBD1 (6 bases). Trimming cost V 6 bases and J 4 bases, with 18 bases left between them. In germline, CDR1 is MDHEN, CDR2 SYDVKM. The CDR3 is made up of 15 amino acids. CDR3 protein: CASRPLNRVATEAFF. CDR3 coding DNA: TGTGCCAGCAGGCCCCTGAACAGGGTTGCCACTGAAGCTTTCTTT.

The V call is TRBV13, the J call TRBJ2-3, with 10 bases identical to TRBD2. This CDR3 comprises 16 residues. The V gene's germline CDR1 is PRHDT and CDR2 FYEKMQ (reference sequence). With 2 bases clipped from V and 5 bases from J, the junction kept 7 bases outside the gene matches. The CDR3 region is CASSLTKAGGRDTQYF. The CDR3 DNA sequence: TGTGCCAGCAGCTTAACCAAAGCGGGGGGGAGAGATACGCAGTATTTT.

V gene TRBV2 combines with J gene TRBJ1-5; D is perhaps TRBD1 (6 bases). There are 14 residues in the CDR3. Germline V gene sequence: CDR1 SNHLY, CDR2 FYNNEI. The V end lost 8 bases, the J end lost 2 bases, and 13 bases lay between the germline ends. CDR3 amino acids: CASGLQGGNQPQHF. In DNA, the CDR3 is TGTGCCAGCGGGTTACAGGGTGGCAATCAGCCCCAGCATTTT.

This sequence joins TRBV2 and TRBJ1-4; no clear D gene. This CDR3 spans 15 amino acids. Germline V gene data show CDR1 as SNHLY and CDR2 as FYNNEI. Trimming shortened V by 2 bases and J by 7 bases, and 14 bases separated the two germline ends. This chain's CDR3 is CASSESRISGEKLFF. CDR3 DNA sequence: TGTGCCAGCAGTGAATCGCGCATTTCGGGTGAAAAACTGTTTTTT.

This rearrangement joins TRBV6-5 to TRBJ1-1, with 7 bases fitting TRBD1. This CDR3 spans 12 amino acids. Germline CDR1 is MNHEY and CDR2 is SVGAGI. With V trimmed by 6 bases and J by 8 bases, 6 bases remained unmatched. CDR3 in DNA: TGTGCCAGCAGCCGGACAGGAGGGGAAGCTTTCTTT. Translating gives CASSRTGGEAFF.

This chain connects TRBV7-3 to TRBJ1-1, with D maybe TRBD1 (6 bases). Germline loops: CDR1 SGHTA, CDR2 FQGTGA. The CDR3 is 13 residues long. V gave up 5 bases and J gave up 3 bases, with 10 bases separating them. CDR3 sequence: CASSPGAYTEAFF. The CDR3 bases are TGTGCCAGCAGCCCAGGGGCCTACACTGAAGCTTTCTTT.

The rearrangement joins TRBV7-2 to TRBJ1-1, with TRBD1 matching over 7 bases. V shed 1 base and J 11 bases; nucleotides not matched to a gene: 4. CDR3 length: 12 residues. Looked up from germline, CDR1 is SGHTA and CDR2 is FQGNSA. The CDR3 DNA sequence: TGTGCCAGCAGCTTAGAGACAGGGATGGCTTTCTTT. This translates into CASSLETGMAFF.

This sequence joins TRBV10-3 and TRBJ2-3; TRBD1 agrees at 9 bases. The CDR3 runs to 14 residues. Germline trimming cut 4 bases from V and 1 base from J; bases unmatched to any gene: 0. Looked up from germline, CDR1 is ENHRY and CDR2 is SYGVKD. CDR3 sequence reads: CAISGTGGTDTQYF. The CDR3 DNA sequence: TGTGCCATCAGTGGGACAGGGGGCACAGATACGCAGTATTTT.

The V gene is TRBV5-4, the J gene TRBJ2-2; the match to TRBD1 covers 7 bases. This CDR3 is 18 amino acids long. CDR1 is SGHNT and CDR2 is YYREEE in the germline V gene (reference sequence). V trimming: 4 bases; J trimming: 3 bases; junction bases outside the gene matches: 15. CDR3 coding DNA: TGTGCCAGCAGCAAAAGTCCCGGAAGGGGGCTCTACACCGGGGAGCTGTTTTTT. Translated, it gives CASSKSPGRGLYTGELFF.

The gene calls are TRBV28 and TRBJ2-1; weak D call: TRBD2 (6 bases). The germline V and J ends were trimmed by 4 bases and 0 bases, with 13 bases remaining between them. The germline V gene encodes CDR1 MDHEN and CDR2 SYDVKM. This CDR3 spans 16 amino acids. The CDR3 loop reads CASSSFGTYSYNEQFF. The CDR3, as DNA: TGTGCCAGCAGTTCCTTTGGGACTTACTCCTACAATGAGCAGTTCTTC.

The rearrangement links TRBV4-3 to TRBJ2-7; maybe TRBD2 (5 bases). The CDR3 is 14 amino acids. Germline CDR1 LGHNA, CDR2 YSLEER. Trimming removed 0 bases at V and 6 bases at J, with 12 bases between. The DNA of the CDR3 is TGCGCCAGCAGCCAAGATCGAGGCGGGTCCGAGCAGTACTTC. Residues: CASSQDRGGSEQYF.

CDR3 DNA: TGTGCCAGCAGTCCCTGGACAGTCCCCTACGAGCAGTACTTC. This translates into CASSPWTVPYEQYF. This chain links TRBV25-1 with TRBJ2-7; D is perhaps TRBD1 (6 bases). The CDR3 has 14 amino acids. Per the germline V gene, CDR1 is MGHDK and CDR2 is SYGVNS. V gave up 5 bases and J gave up 2 bases, with 13 bases separating them.

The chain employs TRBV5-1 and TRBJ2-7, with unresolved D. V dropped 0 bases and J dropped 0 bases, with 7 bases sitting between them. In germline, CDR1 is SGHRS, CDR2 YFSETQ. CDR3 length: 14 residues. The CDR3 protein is CASSLVGNSYEQYF. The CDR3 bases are TGCGCCAGCAGCTTGGTGGGCAACTCCTACGAGCAGTACTTC. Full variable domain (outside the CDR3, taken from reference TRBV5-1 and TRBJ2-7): KAGVTQTPRYLIKTRGQQVTLSCSPISGHRSVSWYQQTPGQGLQFLFEYFSETQRNKGNFPGRFSGRQFSNSRSEMNVSTLELGDSALYLCASSLVGNSYEQYFGPGTRLTVT.

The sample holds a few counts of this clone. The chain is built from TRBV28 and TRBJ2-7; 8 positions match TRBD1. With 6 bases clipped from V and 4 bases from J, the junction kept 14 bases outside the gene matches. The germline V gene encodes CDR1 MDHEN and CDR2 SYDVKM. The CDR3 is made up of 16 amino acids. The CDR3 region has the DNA TGTGCCAGCAGCGACCCCCCGGGACAGGAGTTATACGAGCAGTACTTC. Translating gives CASSDPPGQELYEQYF.

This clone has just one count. The CDR3 is CATSRDRQGGNQPQHF. The CDR3 DNA sequence: TGTGCCACCAGCAGAGACAGACAGGGGGGGAATCAGCCCCAGCATTTT. The V and J genes are TRBV15 and TRBJ1-5; 9 bases are a match to TRBD1. Unmatched junction bases numbered 4, after V lost 0 bases and J lost 4 bases. Germline V gene data show CDR1 as LNHNV and CDR2 as YYDKDF (reference sequence). The CDR3 spans 16 residues.

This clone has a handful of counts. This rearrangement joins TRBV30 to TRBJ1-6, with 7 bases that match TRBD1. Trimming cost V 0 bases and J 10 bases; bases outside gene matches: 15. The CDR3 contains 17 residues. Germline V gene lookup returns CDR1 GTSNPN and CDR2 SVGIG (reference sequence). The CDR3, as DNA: TGTGCCTGGAGTGTACGGAGCAGGGGGGCGGGACAGTCACCCCTCCACTTT. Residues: CAWSVRSRGAGQSPLHF. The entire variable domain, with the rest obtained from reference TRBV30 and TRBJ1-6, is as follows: SQTIHQWPATLVQPVGSPLSLECTVEGTSNPNLYWYRQAAGRGLQLLFYSVGIGQISSEVPQNLSASRPQDRQFILSSKKLLLSDSGFYLCAWSVRSRGAGQSPLHFGNGTRLTVT.

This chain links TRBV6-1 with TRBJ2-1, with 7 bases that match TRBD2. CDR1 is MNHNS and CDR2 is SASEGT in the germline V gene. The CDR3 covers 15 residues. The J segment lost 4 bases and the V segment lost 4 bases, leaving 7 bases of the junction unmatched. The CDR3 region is CASSASGGGYNEQFF. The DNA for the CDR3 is TGTGCCAGCAGTGCCTCTGGGGGGGGGTACAATGAGCAGTTCTTC.

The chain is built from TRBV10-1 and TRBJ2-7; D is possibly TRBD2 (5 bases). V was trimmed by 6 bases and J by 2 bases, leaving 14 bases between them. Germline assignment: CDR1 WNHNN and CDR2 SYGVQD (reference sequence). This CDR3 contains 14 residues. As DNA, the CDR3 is TGCGCCAGCAGCCCCCGACGCGGGCCCTACGAGCAGTACTTC. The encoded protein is CASSPRRGPYEQYF.

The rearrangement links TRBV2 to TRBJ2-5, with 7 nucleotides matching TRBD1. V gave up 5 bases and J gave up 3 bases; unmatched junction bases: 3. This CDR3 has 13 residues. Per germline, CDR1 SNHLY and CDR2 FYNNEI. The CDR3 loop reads CASSPDREETQYF. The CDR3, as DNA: TGTGCCAGCAGTCCCGACAGGGAAGAGACCCAGTACTTC.